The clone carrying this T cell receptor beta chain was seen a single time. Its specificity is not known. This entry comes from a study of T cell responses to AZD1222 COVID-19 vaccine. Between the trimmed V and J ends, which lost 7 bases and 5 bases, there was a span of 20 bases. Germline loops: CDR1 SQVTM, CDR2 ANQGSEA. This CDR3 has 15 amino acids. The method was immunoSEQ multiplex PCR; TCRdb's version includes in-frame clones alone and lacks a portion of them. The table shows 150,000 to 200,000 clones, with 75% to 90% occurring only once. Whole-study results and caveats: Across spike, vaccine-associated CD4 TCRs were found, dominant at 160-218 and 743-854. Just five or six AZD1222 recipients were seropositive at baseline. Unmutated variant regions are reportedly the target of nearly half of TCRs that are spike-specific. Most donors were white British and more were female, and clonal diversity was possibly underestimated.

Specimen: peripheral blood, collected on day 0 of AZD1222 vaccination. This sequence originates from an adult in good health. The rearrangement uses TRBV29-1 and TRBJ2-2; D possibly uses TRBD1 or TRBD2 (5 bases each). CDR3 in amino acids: CSGIGTEEFTGELFF. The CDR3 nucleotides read TGCAGCGGGATCGGGACGGAAGAGTTTACCGGGGAGCTGTTTTTT.